The sequence of this T cell receptor beta chain was determined in a study of blood T cell repertoires in COVID-19 (dated by TCRdb to 2020 to 2021). Broadly, across the study: Samples covering the acute and convalescent phases of COVID-19 were provided by collaborators in the United States, Italy and Spain. The prospective study material was composed of cDNA or gDNA derived from T cells, B-cell-depleted T cells, or PBMCs. Deeply sampled blood TCRbeta repertoires from subjects exposed to, actively infected with, or recovered from COVID-19 were included in the dataset. A freely available public database, intended as a resource for researchers studying the immune response to SARS-CoV-2, is where the repertoires were released. The samples were drawn from the first 160 participants of the ongoing ImmuneRACE study and from 950 to 1,500 subjects provided by 6 global collaborators. Sample metadata almost always included a de-identified subject ID, COVID-19 status, age in years and sex. Where available, HLA class I and class II types were obtained from metadata supplied by the sample provider rather than from assay-based typing. The full study reports these points: The amount of clinical and demographic metadata varied by source and participant and was provided uncurated.

V gives up 5 bases and J gives up 2 bases, and the segment between their germline ends measures 10 bases. For CDR1 and CDR2, the germline V gene (reference sequence) lists SGHAT and FQDESV. Its CDR3 holds 15 amino acids, cysteine through phenylalanine. The only DNA kept is the CDR3, 45 bases in frame from the first base. A second Seattle source provided samples from volunteer blood donors who had recovered from COVID-19. Collaborating institutions collected whole blood in K2EDTA tubes following their own protocols. For TCRbeta analysis, collaborators shipped samples in one of three forms: frozen whole blood, isolated PBMCs, or DNA extracted from either of those sample types. TCRbeta CDR3 regions were amplified from genomic DNA using the immunoSEQ Assay, a bias-controlled multiplex PCR. The authors processed their data as follows. The number of nucleated cells in each sample was estimated from the amplification of reference gene primers within the assay. To quantify the absolute abundance of each unique TCRbeta CDR3 rearrangement, sequence reads were collapsed and filtered. For each sample, productive Simpson clonality was calculated by taking the square root of Simpson's diversity index across productive rearrangements. Held by TCRdb, this immuneACCESS table contains in-frame sequences only and omits some clones. Under half of the omission traces to an unresolved V gene where checked; the cause of the rest is unknown. The D gene and trimming were derived from the DNA, and the V and J assignments and clone size from that table. Present in this sample are about 150,000 clones, more than 75% of which were seen just once. Clones ranked in the top ten supply about 2.1% of the sample.

As concerns this clone: Its cognate antigen has yet to be identified. No base quality values were provided; no much bigger clone lies one nucleotide off.

Sequenced material: peripheral blood. Recombination joined TRBV11-1 with TRBJ2-6, and perhaps TRBD1 as D gene, on 6 matching bases. The clonotype comes from a man between 45 and 60 years old who had recovered from COVID-19. Read as DNA, the sequence is TGTGCCAGCAGCCAGTACAGGGCTGGGGCCAACGTCCTGACTTTC. Its protein reads: CASSQYRAGANVLTF.